Shown below are 26 T cell receptor beta chains from a single sample sequenced in a study of CD8 T cells in Susac syndrome. The RNA, roughly 0.5 to 1 ug, was put through reverse transcription using random hexamers. Each CDR3 protein is one row after TCRdb ran MiXCR on the immunoSEQ multiplex PCR reads. The data contain hundreds of thousands of distinct CDR3 sequences, 95% of them singletons. The sample was CD4+ T cells from PBMCs. The origin of the receptors is a human donor with multiple sclerosis.

The chain employs TRBV7-2 and TRBJ2-7; D is unclear. Germline V gene lookup returns CDR1 SGHTA and CDR2 FQGNSA. This CDR3 spans 15 amino acids. V dropped 7 bases and J dropped 5 bases, with 21 bases sitting between them. The DNA of the CDR3 is TGTGCCAGCACCCATGGGTTTGCCGTCATGAACGAGCAGTACTTC. Protein product: CASTHGFAVMNEQYF.

The chain carries TRBV7-8 and TRBJ1-5; D gene uncertain. The CDR3 covers 15 residues. Trimming pared 6 bases from V and 0 bases from J, leaving 12 bases between. Germline CDR1 and CDR2: SGHVS and FQNEAQ. In DNA, the CDR3 is TGTGCCAGCAGAAGGACGGAGTCTAGCAATCAGCCCCAGCATTTT. As protein: CASRRTESSNQPQHF. The whole variable domain, remainder taken from reference TRBV7-8 and TRBJ1-5, is GAGVSQSPRYKVAKRGQDVALRCDPISGHVSLFWYQQALGQGPEFLTYFQNEAQLDKSGLPSDRFFAERPEGSVSTLKIQRTQQEDSAVYLCASRRTESSNQPQHFGDGTRLSIL.

The chain carries TRBV28 and TRBJ1-2, with D tentatively TRBD1 (6 bases). Germline V CDR1 and CDR2: MDHEN, SYDVKM. The CDR3 extends over 14 amino acids. V was pared by 7 bases and J by 0 bases, with 12 bases between. The DNA for the CDR3 is TGTGCCAGCATCAGGGGAACCCCTAACTATGGCTACACCTTC. This sequence encodes CASIRGTPNYGYTF.

This chain uses TRBV9 with TRBJ2-1, with D maybe TRBD2 (6 bases). The CDR3 loop spans 15 amino acids. The V gene's germline CDR1 is SGDLS and CDR2 YYNGEE. V lost 2 bases, J lost 0 bases, and 9 bases lay in between. The CDR3 nucleotides read TGTGCCAGCAGCGTGGAGGGGTACTCCTACAATGAGCAGTTCTTC. Residues: CASSVEGYSYNEQFF.

This chain connects TRBV29-1 to TRBJ1-1, with D perhaps TRBD1 (6 bases). The germline CDR1 and CDR2 sequences are SQVTM and ANQGSEA. V gave up 8 bases and J gave up 4 bases, with 17 bases separating them. This CDR3 has 13 residues. The CDR3 loop is CSSIRGGGTEAFF. The DNA for the CDR3 is TGCAGCTCCATCAGGGGAGGGGGCACTGAAGCTTTCTTT.

V and J are TRBV29-1 and TRBJ1-5; 7 bases map to TRBD1. Germline CDR1 is SQVTM and CDR2 is ANQGSEA. The CDR3 runs 13 residues. Unmatched junction bases numbered 8, after V lost 6 bases and J lost 6 bases. The CDR3 reads CSVGQDGGQPQHF. DNA of the CDR3: TGCAGCGTAGGACAGGACGGGGGTCAGCCCCAGCATTTT.

The chain joins TRBV2 to TRBJ2-5, with a weak D call TRBD1 (5 bases). There are 13 residues in the CDR3. Trimming removed 4 bases at V and 5 bases at J, with 11 bases between. Germline CDR1 SNHLY, CDR2 FYNNEI. The CDR3 region has the DNA TGTGCCAGCAGTGTTCAGGGTCGGGAGACCCAGTACTTC. It is translated as CASSVQGRETQYF.

This clonotype came up once. V is TRBV2 and J is TRBJ2-7; TRBD1 agrees at 7 bases. There are 13 residues in the CDR3. Trimming took 7 bases from V and 3 from J; bases not matched to a gene: 6. Per the germline V gene, CDR1 is SNHLY and CDR2 is FYNNEI. CDR3 in amino acids: CASKGQTIYEQYF. CDR3 nucleotide sequence: TGTGCCAGCAAGGGACAGACGATCTACGAGCAGTACTTC. The whole variable domain, filled in from reference TRBV2 and TRBJ2-7, reads EPEVTQTPSHQVTQMGQEVILRCVPISNHLYFYWYRQILGQKVEFLVSFYNNEISEKSEIFDDQFSVERPDGSNFTLKIRSTKLEDSAMYFCASKGQTIYEQYFGPGTRLTVT.

The chain couples TRBV3-1 to TRBJ2-5, with no clear D. From germline, CDR1 is LGHDT and CDR2 YNNKEL (reference sequence). CDR3 length equals 12 residues. V was pared by 2 bases and J by 4 bases, with 5 bases between. The CDR3 protein is CASSQYRETQYF. The CDR3 region has the DNA TGTGCCAGCAGCCAATATCGAGAGACCCAGTACTTC.

The chain uses TRBV5-6 and TRBJ1-6; D unclear. Germline V gene lookup returns CDR1 SGHDT and CDR2 YYEEEE. V gave up 3 bases and J gave up 6 bases, with 10 bases separating them. The CDR3 contains 14 residues. The CDR3 here is CASSSGAGNSPLHF. In DNA, the CDR3 is TGTGCCAGCAGCTCCGGCGCGGGTAATTCACCCCTCCACTTT.

The genes are TRBV30 and TRBJ1-2, with 7 bases lining up with TRBD1. The trim removed 2 bases at V and 2 bases at J, leaving 8 bases unmatched. Germline V gene sequence: CDR1 GTSNPN, CDR2 SVGIG (reference sequence). The CDR3 contains 15 residues. The CDR3 DNA is TGTGCCTGGAGTATCAGGGGGAAACAAAACTATGGCTACACCTTC. Protein sequence: CAWSIRGKQNYGYTF.

The chain combines TRBV3-1 with TRBJ1-5, with TRBD1 as a possible D gene (5 bases). Per the germline V gene, CDR1 is LGHDT and CDR2 is YNNKEL (reference sequence). Trimming took 4 bases from V and 4 from J, leaving 14 bases between them. The CDR3 is made up of 15 amino acids. CDR3 region: CASSPQEGLNQPQHF. CDR3 bases: TGTGCCAGCAGCCCCCAGGAGGGGTTGAATCAGCCCCAGCATTTT.

The CDR3 DNA reads TGCAGTGCTGGGGGACAGGCCAACACTGAAGCTTTCTTT. Amino acids: CSAGGQANTEAFF. The rearrangement joins TRBV20-1 to TRBJ1-1; TRBD1 matches at 8 bases. The CDR3 is made up of 13 amino acids. In germline, CDR1 is DFQATT, CDR2 SNEGSKA (reference sequence). Trimming took 5 bases from V and 2 from J; bases not matched to a gene: 4.

The CDR3 spells CASSQGPGPLSTEAFF. The CDR3 DNA is TGCGCCAGCAGCCAAGGTCCGGGACCCCTATCCACTGAAGCTTTCTTT. The rearrangement links TRBV4-1 to TRBJ1-1; TRBD1 is a possible D gene (5 bases). CDR1 and CDR2 (germline): MGHRA, YSYEKL. The length of the CDR3 is 16 residues. V lost 1 base to trimming and J lost 4 bases, with 16 bases between them.

As concerns this clonotype: A read error may account for a junction end that differs from germline. J is TRBJ2-2 and V is TRBV30; D perhaps matches TRBD1 (6 bases). There are 13 residues in the CDR3. The germline gives CDR1 GTSNPN, CDR2 SVGIG (reference sequence). DNA of the CDR3: TGTGCCTGGAGTGCCAGGGGAACCGGGGAGCTGCTTTTT. It is translated as CAWSARGTGELLF.

This clonotype was observed once. The chain joins TRBV7-8 to TRBJ1-1; D remains ambiguous. Germline lookup yields CDR1 SGHVS and CDR2 FQNEAQ. With 3 bases removed from V and 1 base from J, the gap between germline ends came to 12 bases. This CDR3 region has 15 residues. CDR3 sequence: CASSLDLLKNTEAFF. CDR3 nucleotide sequence: TGTGCCAGCAGCTTGGATCTACTTAAGAACACTGAAGCTTTCTTT.

This sequence joins TRBV6-1 and TRBJ1-5, with D perhaps matching TRBD1 (5 bases). CDR3 size: 16 residues. V lost 4 bases, J lost 1 base, and 14 bases lay in between. Germline CDR1 reads MNHNS; CDR2 reads SASEGT. Here the CDR3 reads CASSGSWGGSNQPQHF. The CDR3 bases are TGTGCCAGCAGTGGTTCGTGGGGCGGGAGCAATCAGCCCCAGCATTTT.

The chain employs TRBV10-3 and TRBJ1-1; D possibly corresponds to TRBD1 (5 bases). Germline CDR1 reads ENHRY; CDR2 reads SYGVKD. CDR3 size: 13 residues. V gave up 8 bases and J gave up 4 bases, with 14 bases separating them. The CDR3 nucleotides are TGTGCCATCGGGGCGGTAAGTGGCACTGAAGCTTTCTTT. It codes for CAIGAVSGTEAFF.

The rearrangement links TRBV12-3 or TRBV12-4 to TRBJ1-1; weak D call: TRBD1 (6 bases). The CDR3 is 13 residues long. The V end lost 7 bases, the J end lost 3 bases, and 12 bases lay between the germline ends. CDR3 amino acids: CASIIGGYTEAFF. The CDR3 region has the DNA TGTGCCAGCATCATAGGGGGATACACTGAAGCTTTCTTT.

J is TRBJ2-5 and V is TRBV20-1; D possibly uses TRBD1 or TRBD2 (6 bases each). Germline CDR1 DFQATT, CDR2 SNEGSKA (reference sequence). The CDR3 extends over 13 amino acids. The ends were cut back, 8 bases at V and 10 bases at J, with 23 bases in the middle. CDR3 residues: CSSPGGSVDDQYF. The CDR3 nucleotides are TGCAGTTCGCCCGGGGGCTCCGTAGATGACCAGTACTTC.

The V and J genes are TRBV29-1 and TRBJ2-3; D uncertain. V dropped 4 bases and J dropped 6 bases, with 11 bases sitting between them. The CDR3 runs to 12 residues. Germline V lookup: CDR1 SQVTM, CDR2 ANQGSEA. CDR3 sequence (DNA): TGCAGCGTTGGTCAAGTTGGGGATACGCAGTATTTT. Encoded protein: CSVGQVGDTQYF.

The rearrangement joins TRBV15 to TRBJ2-1; TRBD1 aligns across 7 bases. CDR3 size: 16 residues. J was trimmed by 1 base and V by 8 bases; bases with no gene match: 11. Per the germline V gene, CDR1 is LNHNV and CDR2 is YYDKDF (reference sequence). CDR3 bases: TGTGCCACCTTCCGACAGGGCGAGGTTTCCTACAATGAGCAGTTCTTC. This sequence encodes CATFRQGEVSYNEQFF.

This rearrangement joins TRBV19 to TRBJ1-5; D is undetermined. V was shortened by 2 bases and J by 5 bases, with 4 bases between the two germline ends. The CDR3 is made up of 12 amino acids. Germline V gene lookup returns CDR1 LNHDA and CDR2 SQIVND (reference sequence). CDR3 region: CASSIPDQPQHF. In DNA form, the CDR3 reads TGTGCCAGTAGTATACCTGATCAGCCCCAGCATTTT.

This chain uses TRBV20-1 with TRBJ2-1; 11 bases map to TRBD2. Germline CDR1 and CDR2: DFQATT and SNEGSKA (reference sequence). J gave up 8 bases and V 6 bases, and 6 bases lay outside the gene matches. The CDR3 totals 13 residues. CDR3 bases: TGCAGTGCACTAGCGGGGGCGGTGGATGAGCAGTTCTTC. It yields the protein CSALAGAVDEQFF.

The chain has TRBV3-1 and TRBJ1-1, with 7 nucleotides matching TRBD1. The J segment lost 4 bases and the V segment lost 4 bases, leaving 3 bases of the junction unmatched. From germline, CDR1 is LGHDT and CDR2 YNNKEL (reference sequence). This CDR3 contains 13 residues. The CDR3 region is CASSPGQVTEAFF. In DNA form, the CDR3 reads TGTGCCAGCAGCCCTGGACAGGTCACTGAAGCTTTCTTT.

This sequence joins TRBV12-5 and TRBJ1-3; D unclear. The CDR3 spans 12 residues. V gave up 8 bases and J gave up 4 bases, with 9 bases separating them. Germline CDR1 reads LGHNT; CDR2 reads FRNRAP. The DNA of the CDR3 is TGTGCTAGTCTCAAACGGGGAAACACCATATATTTT. This gives the protein CASLKRGNTIYF.